This TCR beta chain stems from a study of blood T cells in healthy people across ages. This clonotype came up a few times. The germline CDR1 and CDR2 sequences are SQVTM and ANQGSEA. The CDR3 extends over 14 amino acids. J gave up 5 bases and V 2 bases, and 6 bases lay outside the gene matches. It was with a sample-barcoded 5' primer and a J-beta primer mix that a second PCR of about 6 to 12 cycles was run. Using its own MiXCR run on the 5' RACE reads, TCRdb lists one record per CDR3 protein. Found here are 1.5 million to 2 million distinct CDR3 sequences, about 49% of them singletons; the top ten hold 2% to 2.5%.

Sequenced material: blood. This clonotype originated in a woman in her forties in good health. The J gene is TRBJ2-1, the V gene TRBV29-1, with 7 nucleotides matching TRBD1. As DNA, the CDR3 is TGCAGCGTTGAACAACAGGGGCTGAACAATGAGCAGTTCTTC. Amino acids: CSVEQQGLNNEQFF.